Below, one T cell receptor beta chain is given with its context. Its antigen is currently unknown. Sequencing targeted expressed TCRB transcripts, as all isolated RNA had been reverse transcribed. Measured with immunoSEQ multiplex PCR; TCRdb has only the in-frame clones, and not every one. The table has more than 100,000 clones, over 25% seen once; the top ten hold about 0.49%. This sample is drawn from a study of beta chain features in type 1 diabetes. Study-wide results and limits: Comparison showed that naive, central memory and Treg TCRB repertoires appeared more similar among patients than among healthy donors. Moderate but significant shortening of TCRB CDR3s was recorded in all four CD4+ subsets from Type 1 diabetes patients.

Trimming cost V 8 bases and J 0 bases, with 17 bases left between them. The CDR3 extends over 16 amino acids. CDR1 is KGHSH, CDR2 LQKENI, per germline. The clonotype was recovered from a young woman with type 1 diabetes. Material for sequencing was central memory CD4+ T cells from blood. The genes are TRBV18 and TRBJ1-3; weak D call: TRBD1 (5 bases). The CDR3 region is CASRGNGDSSGNTIYF. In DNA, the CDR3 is TGTGCCAGCCGGGGGAATGGGGATTCCTCTGGAAACACCATATATTTT.